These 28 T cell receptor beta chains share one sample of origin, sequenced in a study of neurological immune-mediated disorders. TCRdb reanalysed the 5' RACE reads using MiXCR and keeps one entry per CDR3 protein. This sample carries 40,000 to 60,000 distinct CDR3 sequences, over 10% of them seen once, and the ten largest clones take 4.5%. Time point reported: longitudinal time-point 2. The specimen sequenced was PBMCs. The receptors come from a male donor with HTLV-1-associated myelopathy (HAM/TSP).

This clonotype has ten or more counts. The CDR3 spells CSAPRTDTDTQYF. CDR3 nucleotide sequence: TGCAGTGCCCCGAGGACGGACACAGATACGCAGTATTTT. The gene calls are TRBV20-1 and TRBJ2-3; unclear D gene. Trimming left V 6 bases short and J 2 bases short, with 12 bases between. The CDR3 spans 13 residues. In germline, CDR1 is DFQATT, CDR2 SNEGSKA (reference sequence).

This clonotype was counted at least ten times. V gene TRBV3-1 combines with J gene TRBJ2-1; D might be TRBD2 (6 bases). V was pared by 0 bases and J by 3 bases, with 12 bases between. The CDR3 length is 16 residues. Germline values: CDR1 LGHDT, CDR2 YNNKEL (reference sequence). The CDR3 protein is CASSQDLAGFYNEQFF. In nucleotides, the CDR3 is TGTGCCAGCAGCCAAGATCTCGCGGGGTTCTACAATGAGCAGTTCTTC.

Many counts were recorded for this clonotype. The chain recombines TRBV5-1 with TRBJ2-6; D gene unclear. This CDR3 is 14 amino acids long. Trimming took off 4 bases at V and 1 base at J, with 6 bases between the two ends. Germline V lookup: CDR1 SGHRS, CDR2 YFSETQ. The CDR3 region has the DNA TGCGCCAGCAGCGATATGTCTGGGGCCAACGTCCTGACTTTC. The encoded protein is CASSDMSGANVLTF.

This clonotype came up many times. The CDR3 loop reads CATLQGFGLQETQYF. CDR3 nucleotide sequence: TGTGCCACGCTACAGGGGTTCGGCCTCCAAGAGACCCAGTACTTC. The V gene is TRBV10-3, the J gene TRBJ2-5, with TRBD1 matching 7 bases. CDR1 and CDR2 from the germline V gene are ENHRY and SYGVKD. The trim removed 10 bases at V and 1 base at J, leaving 12 bases unmatched. The CDR3 loop spans 15 amino acids.

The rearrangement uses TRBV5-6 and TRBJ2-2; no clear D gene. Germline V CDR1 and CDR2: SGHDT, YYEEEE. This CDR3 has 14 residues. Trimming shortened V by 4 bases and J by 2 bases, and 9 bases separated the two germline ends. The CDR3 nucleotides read TGTGCCAGCAGCGACACCAGTAACACCGGGGAGCTGTTTTTT. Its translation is CASSDTSNTGELFF.

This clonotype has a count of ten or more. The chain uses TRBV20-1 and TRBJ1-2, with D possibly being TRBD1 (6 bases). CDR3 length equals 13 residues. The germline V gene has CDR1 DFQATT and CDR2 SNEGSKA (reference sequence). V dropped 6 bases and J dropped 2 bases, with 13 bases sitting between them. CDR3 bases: TGCAGTGCCCAGAGGACAGAGAACTATGGCTACACCTTC. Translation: CSAQRTENYGYTF.

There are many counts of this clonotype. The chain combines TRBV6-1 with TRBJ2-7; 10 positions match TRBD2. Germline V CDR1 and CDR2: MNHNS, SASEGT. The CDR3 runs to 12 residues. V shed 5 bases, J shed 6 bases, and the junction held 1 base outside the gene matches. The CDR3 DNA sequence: TGTGCCAGCAGTCCTAGCGGGGGCGAGCAGTACTTC. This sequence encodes CASSPSGGEQYF.

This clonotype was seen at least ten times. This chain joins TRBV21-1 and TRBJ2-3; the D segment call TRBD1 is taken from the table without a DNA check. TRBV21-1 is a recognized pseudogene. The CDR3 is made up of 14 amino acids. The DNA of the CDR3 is TGTGCCACCAGAAGGGGGACTAGCGGAGATACGCAGTATTTT. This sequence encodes CATRRGTSGDTQYF.

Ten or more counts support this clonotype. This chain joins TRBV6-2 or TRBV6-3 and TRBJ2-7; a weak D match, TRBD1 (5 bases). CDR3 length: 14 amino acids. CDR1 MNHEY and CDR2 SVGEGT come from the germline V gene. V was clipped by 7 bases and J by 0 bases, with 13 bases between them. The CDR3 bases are TGTGCCAGCATTAGAGACAGTAGCTCCTACGAGCAGTACTTC. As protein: CASIRDSSSYEQYF.

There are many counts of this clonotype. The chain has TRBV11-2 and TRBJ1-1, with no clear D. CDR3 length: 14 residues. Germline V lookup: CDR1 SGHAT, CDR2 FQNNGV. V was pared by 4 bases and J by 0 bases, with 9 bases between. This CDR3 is CASSSFRMNTEAFF. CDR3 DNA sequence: TGTGCCAGCAGCTCTTTCCGAATGAACACTGAAGCTTTCTTT.

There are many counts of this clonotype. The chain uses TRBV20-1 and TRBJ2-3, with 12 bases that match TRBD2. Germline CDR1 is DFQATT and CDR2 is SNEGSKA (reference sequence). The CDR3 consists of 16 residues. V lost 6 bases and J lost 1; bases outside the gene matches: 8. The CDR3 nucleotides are TGCAGTGCCCTCCCCGGACTAGCGGGACGCACAGATACGCAGTATTTT. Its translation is CSALPGLAGRTDTQYF.

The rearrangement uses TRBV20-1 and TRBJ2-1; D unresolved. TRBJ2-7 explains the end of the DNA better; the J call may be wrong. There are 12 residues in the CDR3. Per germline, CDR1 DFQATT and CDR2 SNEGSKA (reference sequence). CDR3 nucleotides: TGCAGTGCTAATAGGGCGCCCTACGAGCAGTACTTC. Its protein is CSANRAPYEQYF.

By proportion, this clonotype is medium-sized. The CDR3 spells CASSWSRDRGRLGETQYF. CDR3 bases: TGTGCCAGCAGCTGGTCACGGGACAGGGGGCGATTGGGGGAGACCCAGTACTTC. V usage is TRBV5-6 and J usage is TRBJ2-5, with 12 bases matching TRBD1. This CDR3 is 18 amino acids long. Germline V gene data show CDR1 as SGHDT and CDR2 as YYEEEE. Trimming took 3 bases from V and 5 from J; bases not matched to a gene: 14. The variable domain in full, completed from reference TRBV5-6 and TRBJ2-5, reads DAGVTQSPTHLIKTRGQQVTLRCSPKSGHDTVSWYQQALGQGPQFIFQYYEEEERQRGNFPDRFSGHQFPNYSSELNVNALLLGDSALYLCASSWSRDRGRLGETQYFGPGTRLLVL.

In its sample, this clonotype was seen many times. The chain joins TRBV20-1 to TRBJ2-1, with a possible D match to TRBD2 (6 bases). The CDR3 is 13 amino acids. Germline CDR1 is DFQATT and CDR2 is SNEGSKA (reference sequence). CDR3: CSHPRLVLNEQFF. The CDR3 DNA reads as TGCAGCCACCCCCGACTAGTACTAAATGAGCAGTTCTTC.

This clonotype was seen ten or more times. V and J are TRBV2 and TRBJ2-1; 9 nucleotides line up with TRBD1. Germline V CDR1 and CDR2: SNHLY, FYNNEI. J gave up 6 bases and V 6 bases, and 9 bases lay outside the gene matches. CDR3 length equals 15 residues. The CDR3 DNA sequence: TGTGCCAGCAGCTTTGGGACAGGGCTTTCCAATGAGCAGTTCTTC. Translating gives CASSFGTGLSNEQFF. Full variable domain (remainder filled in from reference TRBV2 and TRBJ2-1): EPEVTQTPSHQVTQMGQEVILRCVPISNHLYFYWYRQILGQKVEFLVSFYNNEISEKSEIFDDQFSVERPDGSNFTLKIRSTKLEDSAMYFCASSFGTGLSNEQFFGPGTRLTVL.

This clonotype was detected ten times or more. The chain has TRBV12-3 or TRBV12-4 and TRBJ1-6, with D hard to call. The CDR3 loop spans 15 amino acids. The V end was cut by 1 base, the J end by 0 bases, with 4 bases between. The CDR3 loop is CASSLESSYNSPLHF. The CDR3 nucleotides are TGTGCCAGCAGTTTAGAGAGCTCCTATAATTCACCCCTCCACTTT.

The CDR3 spells CASSVAGSPLHF. The CDR3 nucleotides read TGTGCCAGCAGCGTAGCGGGCTCACCCCTCCACTTT. The chain recombines TRBV9 with TRBJ1-6, with D unresolved. The ends were cut back, 0 bases at V and 10 bases at J, with 5 bases in the middle. The germline V gene encodes CDR1 SGDLS and CDR2 YYNGEE. The CDR3 is 12 residues long.

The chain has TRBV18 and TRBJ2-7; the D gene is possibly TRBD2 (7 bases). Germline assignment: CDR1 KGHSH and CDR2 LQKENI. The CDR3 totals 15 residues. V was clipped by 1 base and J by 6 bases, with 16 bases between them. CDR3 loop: CASSPRTGGEGEQYF. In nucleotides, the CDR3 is TGTGCCAGCTCACCACGAACGGGGGGCGAAGGCGAGCAGTACTTC.

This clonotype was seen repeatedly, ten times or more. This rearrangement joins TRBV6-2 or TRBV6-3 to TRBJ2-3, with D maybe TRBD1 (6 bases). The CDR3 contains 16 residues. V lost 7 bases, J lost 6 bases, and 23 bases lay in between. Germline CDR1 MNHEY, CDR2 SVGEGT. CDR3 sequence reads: CASNRDNAYDEDTQYF. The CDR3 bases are TGTGCCAGCAACCGGGACAACGCGTATGATGAGGATACGCAGTATTTT.

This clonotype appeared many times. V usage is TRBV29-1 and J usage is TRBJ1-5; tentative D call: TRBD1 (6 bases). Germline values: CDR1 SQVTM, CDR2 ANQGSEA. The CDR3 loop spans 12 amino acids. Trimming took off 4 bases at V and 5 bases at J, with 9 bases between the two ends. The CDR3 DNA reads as TGCAGCGTTGGGGCAGGGGATCAGCCCCAGCATTTT. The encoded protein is CSVGAGDQPQHF.

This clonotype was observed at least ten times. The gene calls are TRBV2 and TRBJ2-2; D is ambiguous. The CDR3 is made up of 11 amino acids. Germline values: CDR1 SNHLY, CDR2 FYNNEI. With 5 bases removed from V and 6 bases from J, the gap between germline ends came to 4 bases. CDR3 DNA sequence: TGTGCCAGCAGTTTCGCCGGGGAGCTGTTTTTT. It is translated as CASSFAGELFF.

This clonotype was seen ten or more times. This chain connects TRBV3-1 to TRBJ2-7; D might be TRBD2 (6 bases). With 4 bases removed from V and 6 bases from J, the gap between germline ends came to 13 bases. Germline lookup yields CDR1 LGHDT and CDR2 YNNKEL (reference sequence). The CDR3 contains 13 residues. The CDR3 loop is CASSLSAGREQYF. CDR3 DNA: TGTGCCAGCAGCCTGTCCGCGGGGCGCGAGCAGTACTTC.

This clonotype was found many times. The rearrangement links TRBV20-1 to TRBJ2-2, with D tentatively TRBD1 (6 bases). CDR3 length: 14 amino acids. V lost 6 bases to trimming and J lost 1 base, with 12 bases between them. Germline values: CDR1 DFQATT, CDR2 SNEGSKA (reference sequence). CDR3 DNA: TGCAGTGCAAAAACAGGGTTGAACACCGGGGAGCTGTTTTTT. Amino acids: CSAKTGLNTGELFF.

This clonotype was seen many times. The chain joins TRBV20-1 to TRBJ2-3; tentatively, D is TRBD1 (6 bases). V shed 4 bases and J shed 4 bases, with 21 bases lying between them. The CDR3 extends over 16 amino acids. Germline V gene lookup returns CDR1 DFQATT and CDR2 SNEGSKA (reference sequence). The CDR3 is CSANRPDSPAADTQYF. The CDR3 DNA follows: TGCAGTGCTAATCGCCCGGACAGTCCCGCCGCAGATACGCAGTATTTT.

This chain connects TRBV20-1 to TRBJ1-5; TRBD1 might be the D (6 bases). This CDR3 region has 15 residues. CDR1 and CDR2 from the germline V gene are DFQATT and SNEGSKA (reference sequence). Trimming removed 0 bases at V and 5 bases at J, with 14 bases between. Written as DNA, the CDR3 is TGCAGTGCTAGAGATGCCCGGAAGGGGGATCAGCCCCAGCATTTT. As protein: CSARDARKGDQPQHF.

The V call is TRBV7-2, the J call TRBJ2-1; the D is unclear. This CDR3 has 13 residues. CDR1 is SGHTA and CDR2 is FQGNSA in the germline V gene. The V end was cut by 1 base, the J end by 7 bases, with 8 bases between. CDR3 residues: CASSLVDVNEQFF. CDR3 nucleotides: TGTGCCAGCAGCTTAGTAGACGTTAATGAGCAGTTCTTC. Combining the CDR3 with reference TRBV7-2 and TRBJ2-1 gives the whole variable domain GAGVSQSPSNKVTEKGKDVELRCDPISGHTALYWYRQSLGQGLEFLIYFQGNSAPDKSGLPSDRFSAERTGGSVSTLTIQRTQQEDSAVYLCASSLVDVNEQFFGPGTRLTVL.

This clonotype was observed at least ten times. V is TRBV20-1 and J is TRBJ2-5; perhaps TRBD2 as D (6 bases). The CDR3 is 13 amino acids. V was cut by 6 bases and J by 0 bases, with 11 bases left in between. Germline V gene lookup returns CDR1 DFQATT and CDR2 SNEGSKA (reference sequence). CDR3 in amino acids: CSADRDYQETQYF. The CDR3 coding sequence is TGCAGTGCCGACCGGGACTACCAAGAGACCCAGTACTTC.

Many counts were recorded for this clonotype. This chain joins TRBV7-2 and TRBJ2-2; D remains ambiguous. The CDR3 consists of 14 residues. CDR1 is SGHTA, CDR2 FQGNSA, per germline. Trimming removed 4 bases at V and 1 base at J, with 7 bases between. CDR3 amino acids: CASSSSGNTGELFF. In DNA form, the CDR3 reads TGTGCCAGCAGCTCTTCCGGGAACACCGGGGAGCTGTTTTTT.